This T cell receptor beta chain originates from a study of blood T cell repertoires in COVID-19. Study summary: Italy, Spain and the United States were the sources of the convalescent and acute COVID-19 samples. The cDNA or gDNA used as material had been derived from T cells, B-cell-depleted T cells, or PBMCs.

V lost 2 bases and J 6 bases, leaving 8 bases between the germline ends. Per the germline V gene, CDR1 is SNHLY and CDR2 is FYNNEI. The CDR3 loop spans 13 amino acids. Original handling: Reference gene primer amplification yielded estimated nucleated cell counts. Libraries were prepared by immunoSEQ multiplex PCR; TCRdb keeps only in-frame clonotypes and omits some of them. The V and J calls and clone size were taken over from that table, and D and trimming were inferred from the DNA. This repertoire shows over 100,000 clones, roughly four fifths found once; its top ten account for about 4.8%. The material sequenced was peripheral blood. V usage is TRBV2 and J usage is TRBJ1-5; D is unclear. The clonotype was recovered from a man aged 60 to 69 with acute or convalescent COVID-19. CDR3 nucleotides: TGTGCCAGCAGTGAACAGTGGGCTCAGCCCCAGCATTTT. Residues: CASSEQWAQPQHF.